Below are 16 T cell receptor beta chains sequenced from a single sample in a study of identifying expanded T cells in peripheral blood (dated by TCRdb to between 2018 and 2021). The library was obtained by the immunoSEQ multiplex PCR assay. TCRdb retrieved this table from immuneACCESS and kept in-frame rearrangements only. Not all clones are present; in checked studies, unresolved V genes account for under half, and no reason is known for the remainder. Here the sample has 80,000 to 95,000 clones; about 91% occur a single time. The biggest ten clones account for 4% of the sample. Sequencing was done on a sample of blood. The receptors were gathered from a person aged 18-70 years in good health.

The genes are TRBV7-9 and TRBJ2-3; a possible D gene is TRBD2 (6 bases). The CDR3 is 15 amino acids. The ends were cut back, 5 bases at V and 1 base at J, with 13 bases in the middle. Germline V gives CDR1 SEHNR, CDR2 FQNEAQ (reference sequence). CDR3 residues: CASSEVQRGTDTQYF. CDR3 sequence (DNA): TGTGCCAGCAGCGAGGTACAGCGGGGCACAGATACGCAGTATTTT.

This clone has just a few counts. This chain joins TRBV6-5 and TRBJ1-2; the D is unclear. V lost 0 bases, J lost 3 bases, and 14 bases lay in between. The germline V gene has CDR1 MNHEY and CDR2 SVGAGI. CDR3 length equals 16 residues. CDR3 residues: CASSYSMAGGDYGYTF. CDR3 bases: TGTGCCAGCAGTTACTCGATGGCGGGAGGCGACTATGGCTACACCTTC.

V usage is TRBV5-1 and J usage is TRBJ1-1; no clear D. The CDR3 is made up of 13 amino acids. Trimming took off 5 bases at V and 1 base at J, with 9 bases between the two ends. Germline CDR1 SGHRS, CDR2 YFSETQ. The CDR3 reads CASSFGRNTEAFF. The CDR3 coding sequence is TGCGCCAGCAGTTTTGGGCGGAACACTGAAGCTTTCTTT.

The gene calls are TRBV7-3 and TRBJ2-3, with D perhaps assigned TRBD1 or TRBD2 (5 bases each). V lost 3 bases to trimming and J lost 6 bases, with 10 bases between them. This CDR3 has 13 residues. Looked up from germline, CDR1 is SGHTA and CDR2 is FQGTGA. The DNA for the CDR3 is TGTGCCAGCAGCTTCGCTGGGGGTGATACGCAGTATTTT. It encodes CASSFAGGDTQYF.

The gene calls are TRBV2 and TRBJ2-1; 8 bases are a match to TRBD2. Germline V lookup: CDR1 SNHLY, CDR2 FYNNEI. The V segment lost 5 bases and the J segment 3 bases; nucleotides outside the gene matches: 9. The CDR3 runs to 16 residues. The CDR3 loop reads CASSRGGQIDYNEQFF. The CDR3 bases are TGTGCCAGCAGTCGGGGGGGACAAATAGACTACAATGAGCAGTTCTTC. The entire variable domain, with the rest obtained from reference TRBV2 and TRBJ2-1, is as follows: EPEVTQTPSHQVTQMGQEVILRCVPISNHLYFYWYRQILGQKVEFLVSFYNNEISEKSEIFDDQFSVERPDGSNFTLKIRSTKLEDSAMYFCASSRGGQIDYNEQFFGPGTRLTVL.

V and J are TRBV19 and TRBJ1-3, with D tentatively TRBD1 (6 bases). The CDR3 consists of 19 residues. CDR1 and CDR2 (germline): LNHDA, SQIVND (reference sequence). V lost 1 base and J 0 bases, leaving 19 bases between the germline ends. The CDR3 DNA is TGTGCCAGTAGTATAGCGCCAGAGGGGGGACGTCGCTCTGGAAACACCATATATTTT. It translates to CASSIAPEGGRRSGNTIYF. Full variable domain (rest looked up from reference TRBV19 and TRBJ1-3): DGGITQSPKYLFRKEGQNVTLSCEQNLNHDAMYWYRQDPGQGLRLIYYSQIVNDFQKGDIAEGYSVSREKKESFPLTVTSAQKNPTAFYLCASSIAPEGGRRSGNTIYFGEGSWLTVV.

The chain employs TRBV5-1 and TRBJ2-3; 9 bases are a match to TRBD1. Germline V gene sequence: CDR1 SGHRS, CDR2 YFSETQ. The trim removed 1 base at V and 4 bases at J, leaving 10 bases unmatched. This CDR3 is 17 amino acids long. The CDR3 nucleotides are TGCGCCAGCAGCTTGCTCCGGGACAGGGTACGCTCAGATACGCAGTATTTT. Encoded protein: CASSLLRDRVRSDTQYF.

This clone was counted a single time. The chain links TRBV28 to TRBJ1-2; TRBD1 is a possible D gene (6 bases). CDR1 MDHEN and CDR2 SYDVKM come from the germline V gene. Trimming left V 6 bases short and J 8 bases short, with 10 bases between. CDR3 length: 11 residues. The CDR3 coding sequence is TGTGCCAGCAGCGCCAGGGGCGGCTACACCTTC. This gives the protein CASSARGGYTF.

This clone has a single count. Here the CDR3 DNA reads TGCAGCGTTGAAGACCGGGACTACGAGCAGTACTTC. This encodes CSVEDRDYEQYF. The chain has TRBV29-1 and TRBJ2-7; D is perhaps TRBD2 (5 bases). Trimming cost V 0 bases and J 3 bases, with 6 bases left between them. There are 12 residues in the CDR3. Germline loops: CDR1 SQVTM, CDR2 ANQGSEA.

V and J are TRBV15 and TRBJ2-3, with 9 bases matching TRBD2. Germline loops: CDR1 LNHNV, CDR2 YYDKDF (reference sequence). The V and J ends lost 0 bases and 7 bases, in that order; junction bases with no gene match: 8. The CDR3 length is 16 residues. CDR3 sequence reads: CATSRDRASGTYTQYF. CDR3 in DNA: TGTGCCACCAGCAGAGATCGTGCTAGCGGGACATATACGCAGTATTTT.

On this clone itself: At the DNA level, this CDR3 is encoded by other sequences in the same sample as well. The chain combines TRBV5-1 with TRBJ2-5; 7 bases match TRBD2. CDR1 is SGHRS and CDR2 is YFSETQ in the germline V gene. The J segment lost 1 base and the V segment lost 1 base, leaving 1 base of the junction unmatched. The CDR3 runs 14 residues. The CDR3 DNA reads as TGCGCCAGCAGCTTGACTAGCGCCCAAGAGACCCAGTACTTC. Amino acids: CASSLTSAQETQYF.

The chain couples TRBV27 to TRBJ2-1; D gene ambiguous. The CDR3 has 13 residues. The V gene's germline CDR1 is MNHEY and CDR2 SMNVEV (reference sequence). V was cut by 1 base and J by 3 bases, with 4 bases left in between. CDR3 in DNA: TGTGCCAGCAGTTTATTGCACTACAATGAGCAGTTCTTC. It is translated as CASSLLHYNEQFF.

The rearrangement uses TRBV6-1 and TRBJ2-5, with 11 bases identical to TRBD1. This CDR3 has 17 residues. V trimming: 0 bases; J trimming: 5 bases; junction bases outside the gene matches: 8. Germline V gene data show CDR1 as MNHNS and CDR2 as SASEGT. The CDR3 nucleotides are TGTGCCAGCAGTGAAGCGCTAGGAGGACAGGGGGCCGAGACCCAGTACTTC. Its protein is CASSEALGGQGAETQYF.

The chain employs TRBV5-1 and TRBJ2-3, with 11 nucleotides matching TRBD2. With 0 bases clipped from V and 0 bases from J, the junction kept 6 bases outside the gene matches. Germline values: CDR1 SGHRS, CDR2 YFSETQ. The CDR3 sequence is 18 residues long. The CDR3 is CASSLGLAGRSSTDTQYF. DNA of the CDR3: TGCGCCAGCAGCTTGGGACTAGCGGGGCGGTCTAGCACAGATACGCAGTATTTT.

CDR3 DNA: TGTGCCAGCAGCCAAGATCGGGGAGGTGAGACCCAGTACTTC. Translating it yields CASSQDRGGETQYF. The rearrangement joins TRBV4-2 to TRBJ2-5, with TRBD2 as a possible D gene (6 bases). The CDR3 length is 14 residues. Germline V lookup: CDR1 LGHNA, CDR2 YNFKEQ. Trimming pared 0 bases from V and 5 bases from J, leaving 10 bases between.

The chain links TRBV7-2 to TRBJ2-3; 14 nucleotides line up with TRBD2. The CDR3 has 18 residues. V lost 5 bases and J lost 4; bases outside the gene matches: 11. The germline V gene has CDR1 SGHTA and CDR2 FQGNSA. This CDR3 is CASSPTGLAGVFSDTQYF. DNA for the CDR3: TGTGCCAGCAGCCCTACGGGACTAGCGGGAGTATTTTCAGATACGCAGTATTTT.